This T cell receptor beta chain was sequenced for a study of blood T cells in healthy people across ages. Study-wide results and limits: Older age went with lower TCR beta diversity per million T cells, in a roughly linear way. Long-lived donors carried more naive CD4+ cells and greater diversity than aged donors.

Regarding this clonotype: The antigen remains undetermined.

Germline CDR1 reads MNHEY; CDR2 reads SMNVEV (reference sequence). This CDR3 is built from 14 residues. A second PCR of 7 to 11 cycles used a sample-barcoded 5' primer and a J-beta primer mix. TCRdb re-analysed the 5' RACE reads in MiXCR, keeping a single row per CDR3 protein. The sample consists of about 500,000 distinct CDR3 sequences, less than 25% of them appearing once. These same records also appear under a second study, on T cells of mothers and their children. That publication notes: In the second PCR, M1S primer introduced barcodes and 2-4 random bases. Every mother produced more than 8.5 million TCR beta CDR3 reads, whereas every child provided 2.5 million to 3 million.

The specimen sequenced was blood. This sequence joins TRBV27 and TRBJ2-5; D is unresolved. The DNA end is more similar to TRBJ2-7, so the J call may be wrong. The TCR originated in a boy aged 5-17 years in good health. The CDR3 bases are TGTGCCAGCAGTTTCCGGGCCCCAACCTACGAGCAGTACTTC. Translating it yields CASSFRAPTYEQYF.